This TCR beta chain was documented in a study of blood T cell repertoires in COVID-19. Whole-study context: PBMCs, B-cell-depleted T cells, or T cells provided the cDNA or gDNA that made up the material.

Methods used by the authors: Reference gene primer amplification gave estimated nucleated cell counts. Only in-frame clones appear in the TCRdb table, and some are missing; sequencing was by immunoSEQ multiplex PCR. V and J calls and clone size come straight from that table; D and trimming were deduced from the DNA. The sample has 110,000 to 150,000 clones, around 81% seen once. Sequencing was performed on peripheral blood. The clonotype was recovered from a woman aged 45-59 years with acute or convalescent COVID-19.

CDR3 protein: CASSAPGSTDTQYF. The CDR3 DNA sequence: TGTGCCAGCAGCGCCCCCGGGAGCACAGATACGCAGTATTTT. V gene TRBV7-3 combines with J gene TRBJ2-3; D remains unclear. Deletions cut 5 bases from V and 0 bases from J, with 9 bases between. Germline CDR1 reads SGHTA; CDR2 reads FQGTGA. This CDR3 has 14 amino acids.